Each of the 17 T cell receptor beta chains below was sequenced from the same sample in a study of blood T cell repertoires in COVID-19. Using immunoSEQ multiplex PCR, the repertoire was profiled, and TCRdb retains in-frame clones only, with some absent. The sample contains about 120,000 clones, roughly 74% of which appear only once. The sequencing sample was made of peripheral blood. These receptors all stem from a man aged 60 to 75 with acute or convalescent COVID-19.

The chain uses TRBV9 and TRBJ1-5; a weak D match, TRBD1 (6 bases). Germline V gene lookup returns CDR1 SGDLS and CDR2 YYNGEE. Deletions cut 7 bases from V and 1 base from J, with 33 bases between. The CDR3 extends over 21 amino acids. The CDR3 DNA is TGTGCCAGCCTGCAGGGGTCGGGTTTTACTCCGGTGGGGGCCAGCAATCAGCCCCAGCATTTT. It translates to CASLQGSGFTPVGASNQPQHF.

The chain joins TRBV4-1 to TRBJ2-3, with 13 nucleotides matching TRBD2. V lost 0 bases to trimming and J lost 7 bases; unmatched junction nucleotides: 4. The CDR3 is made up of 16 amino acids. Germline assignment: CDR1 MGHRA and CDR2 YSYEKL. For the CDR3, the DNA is TGCGCCAGCAGCCAAGATACTAGCGGGGGGGCCCATACGCAGTATTTT. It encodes CASSQDTSGGAHTQYF.

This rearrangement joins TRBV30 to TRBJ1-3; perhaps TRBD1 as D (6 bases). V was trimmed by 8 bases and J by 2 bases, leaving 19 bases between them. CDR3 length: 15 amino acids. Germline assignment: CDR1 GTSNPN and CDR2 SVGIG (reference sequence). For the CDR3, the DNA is TGTGCCAGCCTCGGGGGGCTAGGGACTGGAAACACCATATATTTT. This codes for CASLGGLGTGNTIYF.

CDR3 amino acids: CASSPNAGRTEAFF. DNA for the CDR3: TGTGCCAGCTCACCTAATGCAGGGCGCACTGAAGCTTTCTTT. The chain has TRBV18 and TRBJ1-1, with a tentative D call TRBD1 (5 bases). This CDR3 comprises 14 residues. Germline V gene data show CDR1 as KGHSH and CDR2 as LQKENI. Trimming left V 3 bases short and J 4 bases short, with 12 bases between.

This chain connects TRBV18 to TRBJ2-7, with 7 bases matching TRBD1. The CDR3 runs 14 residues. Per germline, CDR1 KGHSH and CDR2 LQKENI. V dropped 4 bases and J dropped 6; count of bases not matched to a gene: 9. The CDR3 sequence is CASSLLDRDREQYF. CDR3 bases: TGTGCCAGCTCACTCCTAGACAGGGATCGCGAGCAGTACTTC.

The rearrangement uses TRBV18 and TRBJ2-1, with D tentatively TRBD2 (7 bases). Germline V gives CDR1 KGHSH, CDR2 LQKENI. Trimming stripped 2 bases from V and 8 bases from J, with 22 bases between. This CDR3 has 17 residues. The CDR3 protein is CASSPGGSGGRVDEQFF. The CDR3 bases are TGTGCCAGCTCACCAGGTGGATCGGGGGGCCGGGTAGATGAGCAGTTCTTC.

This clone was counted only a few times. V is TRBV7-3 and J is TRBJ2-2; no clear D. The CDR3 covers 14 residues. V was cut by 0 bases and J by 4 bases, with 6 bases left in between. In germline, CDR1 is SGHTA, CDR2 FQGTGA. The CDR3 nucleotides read TGTGCCAGCAGCTTAACGTCCCGCACCGGGGAGCTGTTTTTT. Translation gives CASSLTSRTGELFF.

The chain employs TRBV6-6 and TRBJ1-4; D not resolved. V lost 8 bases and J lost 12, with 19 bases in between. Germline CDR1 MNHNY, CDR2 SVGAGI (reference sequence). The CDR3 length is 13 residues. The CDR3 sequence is CASGTSGSLELFF. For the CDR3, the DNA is TGTGCCAGCGGCACGTCTGGGAGCCTGGAACTGTTTTTT.

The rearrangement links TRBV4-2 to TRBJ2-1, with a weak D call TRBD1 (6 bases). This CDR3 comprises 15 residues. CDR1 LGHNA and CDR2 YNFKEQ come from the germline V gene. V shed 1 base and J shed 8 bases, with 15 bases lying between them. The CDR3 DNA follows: TGTGCCAGCAGCCAAGCTACCGGAACAGGGTATGAGCAGTTCTTC. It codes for CASSQATGTGYEQFF.

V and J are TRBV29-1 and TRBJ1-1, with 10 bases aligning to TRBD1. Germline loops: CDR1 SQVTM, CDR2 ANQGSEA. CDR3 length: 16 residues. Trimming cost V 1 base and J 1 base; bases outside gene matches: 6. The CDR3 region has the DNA TGCAGCGTTGAAGGACGGGACAGGGGTTGGAACACTGAAGCTTTCTTT. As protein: CSVEGRDRGWNTEAFF. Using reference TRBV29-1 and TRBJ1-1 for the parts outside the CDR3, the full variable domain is SAVISQKPSRDICQRGTSLTIQCQVDSQVTMMFWYRQQPGQSLTLIATANQGSEATYESGFVIDKFPISRPNLTFSTLTVSNMSPEDSSIYLCSVEGRDRGWNTEAFFGQGTRLTVV.

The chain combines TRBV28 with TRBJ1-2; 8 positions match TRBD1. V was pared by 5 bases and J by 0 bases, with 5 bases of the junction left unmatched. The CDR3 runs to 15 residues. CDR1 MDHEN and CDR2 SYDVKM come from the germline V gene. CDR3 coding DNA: TGTGCCAGCAGTCCCGGGACAGGCGCTAACTATGGCTACACCTTC. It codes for CASSPGTGANYGYTF.

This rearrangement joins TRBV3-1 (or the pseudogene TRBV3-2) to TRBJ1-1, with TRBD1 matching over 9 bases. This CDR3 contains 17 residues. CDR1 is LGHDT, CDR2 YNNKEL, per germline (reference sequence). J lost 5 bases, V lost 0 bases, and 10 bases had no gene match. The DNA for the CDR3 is TGTGCCAGCAGCCAAGATGTTCGGACAGGGGTTGGAACTGAAGCTTTCTTT. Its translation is CASSQDVRTGVGTEAFF.

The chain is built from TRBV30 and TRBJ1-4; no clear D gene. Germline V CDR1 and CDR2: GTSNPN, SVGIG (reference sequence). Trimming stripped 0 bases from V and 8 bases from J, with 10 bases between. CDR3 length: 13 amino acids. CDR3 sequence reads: CAWSVPSGEKLFF. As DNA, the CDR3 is TGTGCCTGGAGTGTACCTTCGGGAGAAAAACTGTTTTTT.

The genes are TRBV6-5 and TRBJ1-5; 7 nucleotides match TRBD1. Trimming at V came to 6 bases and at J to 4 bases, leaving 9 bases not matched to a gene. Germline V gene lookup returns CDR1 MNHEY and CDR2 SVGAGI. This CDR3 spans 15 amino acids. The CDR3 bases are TGTGCCAGCAGCCGCATACAGGGGTTAAATCAGCCCCAGCATTTT. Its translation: CASSRIQGLNQPQHF.

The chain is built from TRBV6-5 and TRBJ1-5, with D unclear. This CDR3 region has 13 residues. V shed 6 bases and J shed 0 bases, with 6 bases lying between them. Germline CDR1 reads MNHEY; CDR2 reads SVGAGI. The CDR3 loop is CASRAASNQPQHF. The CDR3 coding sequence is TGTGCCAGCAGAGCGGCTAGCAATCAGCCCCAGCATTTT.

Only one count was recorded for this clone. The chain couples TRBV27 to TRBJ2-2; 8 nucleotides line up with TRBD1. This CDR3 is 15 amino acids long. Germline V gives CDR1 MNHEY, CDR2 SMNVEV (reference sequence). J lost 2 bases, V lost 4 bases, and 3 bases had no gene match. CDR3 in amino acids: CASSWDRLNTGELFF. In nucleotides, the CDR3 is TGTGCCAGCAGTTGGGACAGGTTAAACACCGGGGAGCTGTTTTTT.

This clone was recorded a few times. CDR3 protein: CASSTGQGETQYF. The CDR3, as DNA: TGTGCCAGCAGCACGGGACAGGGAGAGACCCAGTACTTC. The chain employs TRBV9 and TRBJ2-5; 9 bases map to TRBD1. CDR1 is SGDLS, CDR2 YYNGEE, per germline. The CDR3 spans 13 residues. The J segment lost 4 bases and the V segment lost 4 bases, leaving 2 bases of the junction unmatched.